This entry describes one T cell receptor (beta chain). Its antigen remains unidentified. These data come from a study of blood T cells in healthy people across ages. A second PCR of roughly 6 to 12 cycles used a sample-barcoded 5' primer and a J-beta primer mix. A template-switch adaptor that had 12 random nucleotides put a tag on each cDNA molecule. In TCRdb, the 5' RACE reads were re-called with MiXCR into one record per CDR3 protein. The sample shows some 1.7 million distinct CDR3 sequences, 28% of them seen only once. V lost 6 bases and J lost 3; bases outside the gene matches: 17. The CDR3 has 16 residues. Germline V lookup: CDR1 SQVTM, CDR2 ANQGSEA. Overall study findings and caveats: For the donors, CMV status was unknown and possibly confounded expanded clonotype changes.

The TCR was taken from a woman in her 30s in good health. The V call is TRBV29-1, the J call TRBJ2-7; TRBD2 agrees at 7 bases. The sample taken for sequencing was blood. DNA of the CDR3: TGCAGCGTCTACAGACTAGCAGGAGTAAGGGGCTACGAGCAGTACTTC. Its protein product is CSVYRLAGVRGYEQYF.